This T cell receptor (beta chain) was profiled in a study of T cells in Graves' hyperthyroidism and ophthalmopathy. Study-wide background: Specimen type is peripheral blood, collected at initial diagnosis prior to any treatment. Findings and limits, study-wide: The model identified upcoming ophthalmopathy a median about six months ahead of onset.

This clonotype was observed at least ten times. The target antigen is unknown. The CDR3 regions of TCR beta were amplified from RNA transcripts. HTBI primers drove first-round RT-PCR of the TCR CDR3. TCRdb reprocessed the multiplex PCR reads with MiXCR, giving one entry per CDR3 protein. This sample has around 340,000 distinct CDR3 sequences; around a sixth occur once, and the top ten carry 49%. Trimming left V 2 bases short and J 1 base short, with 6 bases between. Looked up from germline, CDR1 is SGHRS and CDR2 is YFSETQ. The CDR3 covers 13 residues. The sequencing sample was made of blood. The TCR was taken from a woman between 45 and 60 years old with Graves' hyperthyroidism. The chain links TRBV5-1 to TRBJ1-1; the D is unclear. CDR3 DNA sequence: TGCGCCAGCAGCTTCAATGAGAACACTGAAGCTTTCTTT. It codes for CASSFNENTEAFF.